One and the same sample provided the 8 T cell receptor beta chains below, sequenced in a study of post-analysis software for immune sequencing data. Each TCR beta cDNA library carried unique molecular identifiers. One entry per CDR3 protein results from TCRdb running MiXCR on the PCR reads. The sample includes under 900,000 distinct CDR3 sequences, approximately 50% of them seen just once. These receptors lack a known antigen. Broader study findings: In patients, TRBV5-6, TRBV5-1 and TRBV20-1 belonged to roughly 5 TRBV segments found more frequently than in controls.

The specimen sequenced was blood. All receptors derive from a girl aged 5 to 17 with multiple sclerosis.

The V and J genes are TRBV6-5 and TRBJ2-3; TRBD2 matches 8 bases. CDR3 length equals 13 residues. Germline assignment: CDR1 MNHEY and CDR2 SVGAGI. With 7 bases clipped from V and 6 bases from J, the junction kept 6 bases outside the gene matches. DNA for the CDR3: TGTGCCAGCAACCAGGGACTAGGGGATACGCAGTATTTT. It is translated as CASNQGLGDTQYF.

This clonotype occurred a few times. The genes are TRBV27 and TRBJ1-2, with D perhaps matching TRBD1 (5 bases). The germline gives CDR1 MNHEY, CDR2 SMNVEV (reference sequence). Trimming stripped 5 bases from V and 2 bases from J, with 12 bases between. The CDR3 is 14 amino acids. The DNA for the CDR3 is TGTGCCAGCAGTCCAATGCAGGGAAACTATGGCTACACCTTC. Its protein is CASSPMQGNYGYTF.

This clonotype was counted a single time. This chain connects TRBV10-2 to TRBJ2-5; D perhaps matches TRBD1 (5 bases). The DNA end favors TRBJ2-7, so the J call may be wrong. Germline V gene lookup returns CDR1 WSHSY and CDR2 SAAADI. The CDR3 has 14 residues. For the CDR3, the DNA is TGCGCCAGCAGTTTGGACACAAATACCTACGAGCAGTACTTC. It yields the protein CASSLDTNTYEQYF.

V gene TRBV6-5 combines with J gene TRBJ2-5; the match to TRBD2 covers 7 bases. This CDR3 contains 15 residues. The V gene end was trimmed by 6 bases and the J gene end by 4 bases; junction bases not matched to a gene: 11. CDR1 is MNHEY, CDR2 SVGAGI, per germline. CDR3 DNA: TGTGCCAGCAGCCGGTCACTACTAGCGATAGAGACCCAGTACTTC. Protein sequence: CASSRSLLAIETQYF.

V is TRBV7-3 and J is TRBJ2-1; D is possibly TRBD1 (5 bases). Deletions cut 2 bases from V and 8 bases from J, with 13 bases between. Germline CDR1 SGHTA, CDR2 FQGTGA. The CDR3 runs to 14 residues. DNA for the CDR3: TGTGCCAGCAGCTTATCCGGCAGGGTGGATGAGCAGTTCTTC. Translation: CASSLSGRVDEQFF.

J is TRBJ2-5 and V is TRBV7-9; the match to TRBD2 covers 8 bases. Germline V gene data show CDR1 as SEHNR and CDR2 as FQNEAQ (reference sequence). CDR3 length: 17 residues. The V and J ends lost 5 bases and 3 bases, in that order; junction bases with no gene match: 14. Written as DNA, the CDR3 is TGTGCCAGCAGCCGGACTAGCCAACCTGGAGGGAAAGAGACCCAGTACTTC. As protein: CASSRTSQPGGKETQYF.

This clonotype was seen only once. The chain uses TRBV20-1 and TRBJ2-7; 9 nucleotides line up with TRBD1. The junction had 10 bases not matched to a gene; V was cut back by 6 bases and J by 4 bases. This CDR3 has 14 residues. CDR1 and CDR2 from the germline V gene are DFQATT and SNEGSKA (reference sequence). The CDR3 loop is CSASDRGKLYEQYF. The DNA of the CDR3 is TGCAGTGCCTCGGACAGGGGTAAACTTTACGAGCAGTACTTC.

This clonotype was picked up a small number of times. The genes are TRBV7-6 and TRBJ1-2, with D possibly matching TRBD1 (5 bases). This CDR3 contains 17 residues. Trimming pared 4 bases from V and 6 bases from J, leaving 24 bases between. Germline assignment: CDR1 SGHVS and CDR2 FNYEAQ. CDR3 sequence (DNA): TGTGCCAGCAGCTACAACCAAATTTTGAGGGGCGCCCATGGCTACACCTTC. Protein product: CASSYNQILRGAHGYTF.